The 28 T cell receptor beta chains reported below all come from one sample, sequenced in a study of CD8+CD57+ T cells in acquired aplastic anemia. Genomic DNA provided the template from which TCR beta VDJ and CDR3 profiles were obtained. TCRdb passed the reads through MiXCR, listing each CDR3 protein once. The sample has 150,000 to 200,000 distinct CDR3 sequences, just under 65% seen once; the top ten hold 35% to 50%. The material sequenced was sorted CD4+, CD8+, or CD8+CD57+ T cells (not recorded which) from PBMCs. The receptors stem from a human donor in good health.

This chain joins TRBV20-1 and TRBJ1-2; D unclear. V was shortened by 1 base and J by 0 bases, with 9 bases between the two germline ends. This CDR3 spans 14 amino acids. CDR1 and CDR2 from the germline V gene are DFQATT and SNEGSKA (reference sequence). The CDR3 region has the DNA TGCAGTGCTAGAGTACAACCGACTAACTATGGCTACACCTTC. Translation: CSARVQPTNYGYTF.

CDR3 nucleotide sequence: TGTGCCAGTAGAGGGGGTAGCAATCAGCCCCAGCATTTT. It is translated as CASRGGSNQPQHF. The chain joins TRBV19 to TRBJ1-5; TRBD1 might be the D (6 bases). CDR1 LNHDA and CDR2 SQIVND come from the germline V gene (reference sequence). Trimming took off 6 bases at V and 0 bases at J, with 6 bases between the two ends. CDR3 size: 13 residues.

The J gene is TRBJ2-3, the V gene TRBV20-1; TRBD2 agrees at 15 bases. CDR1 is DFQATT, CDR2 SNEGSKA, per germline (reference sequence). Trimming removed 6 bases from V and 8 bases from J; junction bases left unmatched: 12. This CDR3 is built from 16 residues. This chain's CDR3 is CSARTSGRAGGGTQYF. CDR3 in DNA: TGCAGTGCGAGGACTAGCGGGAGGGCGGGAGGAGGTACGCAGTATTTT.

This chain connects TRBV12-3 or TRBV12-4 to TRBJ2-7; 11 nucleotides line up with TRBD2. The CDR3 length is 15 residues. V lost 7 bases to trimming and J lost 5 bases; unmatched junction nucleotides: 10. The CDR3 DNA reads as TGTGCCAGCACCACGACTAGCGGGATCACGCACGAGCAGTACTTC. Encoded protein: CASTTTSGITHEQYF.

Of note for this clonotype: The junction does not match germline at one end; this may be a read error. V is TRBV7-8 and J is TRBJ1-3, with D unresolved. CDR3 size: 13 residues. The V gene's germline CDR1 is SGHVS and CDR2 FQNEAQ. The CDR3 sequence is CASGLSSGNTIYF. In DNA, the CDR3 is TGTGCCAGCGGCTTATCTTCCGGAAACACCATATATTTT. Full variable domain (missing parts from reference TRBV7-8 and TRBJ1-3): GAGVSQSPRYKVAKRGQDVALRCDPISGHVSLFWYQQALGQGPEFLTYFQNEAQLDKSGLPSDRFFAERPEGSVSTLKIQRTQQEDSAVYLCASGLSSGNTIYFGEGSWLTVV.

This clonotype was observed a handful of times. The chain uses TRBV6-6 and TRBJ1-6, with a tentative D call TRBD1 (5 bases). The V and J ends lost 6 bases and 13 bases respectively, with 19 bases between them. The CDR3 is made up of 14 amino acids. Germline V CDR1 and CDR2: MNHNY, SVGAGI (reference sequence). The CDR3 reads CASRDQAARGPLHF. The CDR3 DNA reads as TGTGCCAGCAGGGACCAAGCTGCCCGGGGGCCCCTCCACTTT.

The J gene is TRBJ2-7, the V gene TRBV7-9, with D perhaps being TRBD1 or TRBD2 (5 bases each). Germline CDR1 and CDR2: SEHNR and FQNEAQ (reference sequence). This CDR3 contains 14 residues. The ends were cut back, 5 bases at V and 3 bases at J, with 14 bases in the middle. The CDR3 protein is CASSEGSMNYEQYF. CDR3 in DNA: TGTGCCAGCAGCGAGGGGTCTATGAACTACGAGCAGTACTTC. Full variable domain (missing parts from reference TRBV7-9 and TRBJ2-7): DTGVSQNPRHKITKRGQNVTFRCDPISEHNRLYWYRQTLGQGPEFLTYFQNEAQLEKSRLLSDRFSAERPKGSFSTLEIQRTEQGDSAMYLCASSEGSMNYEQYFGPGTRLTVT.

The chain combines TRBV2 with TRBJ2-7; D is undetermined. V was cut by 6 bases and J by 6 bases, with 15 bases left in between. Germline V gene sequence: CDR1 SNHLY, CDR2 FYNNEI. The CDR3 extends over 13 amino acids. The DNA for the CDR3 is TGTGCCAGCAGAGGAGAACTGGGGTCCGAGCAGTACTTC. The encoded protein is CASRGELGSEQYF.

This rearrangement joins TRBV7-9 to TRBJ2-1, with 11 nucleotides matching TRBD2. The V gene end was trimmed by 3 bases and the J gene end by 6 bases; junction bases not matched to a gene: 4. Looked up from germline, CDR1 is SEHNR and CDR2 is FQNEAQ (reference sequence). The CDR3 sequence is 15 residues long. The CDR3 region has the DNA TGTGCCAGCAGCTTGACTAGCGGGAACGTCAATGAGCAGTTCTTC. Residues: CASSLTSGNVNEQFF.

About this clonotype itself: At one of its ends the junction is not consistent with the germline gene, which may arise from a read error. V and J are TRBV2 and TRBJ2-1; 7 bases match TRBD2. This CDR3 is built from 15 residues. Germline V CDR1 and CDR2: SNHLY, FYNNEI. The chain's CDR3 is CASKVGGSSYDEQFF. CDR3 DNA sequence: TGTGCCAGCAAGGTTGGCGGGAGCTCCTACGATGAGCAGTTCTTC.

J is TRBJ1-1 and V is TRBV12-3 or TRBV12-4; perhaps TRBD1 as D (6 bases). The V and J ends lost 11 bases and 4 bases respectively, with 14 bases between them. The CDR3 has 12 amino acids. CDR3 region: CAVRGGGTEAFF. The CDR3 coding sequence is TGTGCCGTCAGAGGGGGAGGCACTGAAGCTTTCTTT.

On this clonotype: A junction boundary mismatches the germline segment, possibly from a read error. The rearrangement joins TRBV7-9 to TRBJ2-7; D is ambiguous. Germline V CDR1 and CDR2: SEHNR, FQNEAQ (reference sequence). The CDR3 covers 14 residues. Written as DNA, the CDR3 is TGTGCCAGCAGCTTATTAGGGTACGGCTACGTGCAGTACTTC. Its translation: CASSLLGYGYVQYF. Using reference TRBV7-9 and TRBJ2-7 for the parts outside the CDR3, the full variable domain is DTGVSQNPRHKITKRGQNVTFRCDPISEHNRLYWYRQTLGQGPEFLTYFQNEAQLEKSRLLSDRFSAERPKGSFSTLEIQRTEQGDSAMYLCASSLLGYGYVQYFGPGTRLTVT.

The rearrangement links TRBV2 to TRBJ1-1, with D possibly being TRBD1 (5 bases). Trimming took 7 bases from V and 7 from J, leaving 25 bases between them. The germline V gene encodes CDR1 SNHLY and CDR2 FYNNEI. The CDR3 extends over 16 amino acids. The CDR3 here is CASTHLRSDNGGEAFF. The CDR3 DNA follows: TGTGCCAGCACCCACCTTCGGTCAGACAACGGGGGTGAAGCTTTCTTT. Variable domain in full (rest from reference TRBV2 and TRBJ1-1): EPEVTQTPSHQVTQMGQEVILRCVPISNHLYFYWYRQILGQKVEFLVSFYNNEISEKSEIFDDQFSVERPDGSNFTLKIRSTKLEDSAMYFCASTHLRSDNGGEAFFGQGTRLTVV.

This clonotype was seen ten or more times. The CDR3 spells CASSFVPDSYEQYF. DNA of the CDR3: TGCGCCAGCAGCTTTGTTCCGGACTCCTACGAGCAGTACTTC. This chain links TRBV5-1 with TRBJ2-7; D gene ambiguous. Germline CDR1 reads SGHRS; CDR2 reads YFSETQ. V lost 2 bases, J lost 0 bases, and 9 bases lay in between. The CDR3 extends over 14 amino acids. The full variable domain, its missing parts supplied by reference TRBV5-1 and TRBJ2-7, is KAGVTQTPRYLIKTRGQQVTLSCSPISGHRSVSWYQQTPGQGLQFLFEYFSETQRNKGNFPGRFSGRQFSNSRSEMNVSTLELGDSALYLCASSFVPDSYEQYFGPGTRLTVT.

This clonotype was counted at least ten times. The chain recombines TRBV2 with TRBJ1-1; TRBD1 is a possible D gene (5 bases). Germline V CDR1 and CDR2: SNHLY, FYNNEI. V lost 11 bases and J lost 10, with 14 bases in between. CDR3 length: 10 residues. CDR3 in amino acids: CAHWGVVAFF. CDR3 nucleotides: TGTGCCCACTGGGGGGTGGTAGCTTTCTTT.

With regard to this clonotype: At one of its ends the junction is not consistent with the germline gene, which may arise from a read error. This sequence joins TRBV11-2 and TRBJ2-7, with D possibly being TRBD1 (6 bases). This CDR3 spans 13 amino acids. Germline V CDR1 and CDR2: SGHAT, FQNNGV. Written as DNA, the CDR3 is TGTGCCAGCAGCCCATTCCAGGGACAAGGGGTCTTCTTC. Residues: CASSPFQGQGVFF. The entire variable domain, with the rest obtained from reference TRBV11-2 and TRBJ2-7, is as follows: EAGVAQSPRYKIIEKRQSVAFWCNPISGHATLYWYQQILGQGPKLLIQFQNNGVVDDSQLPKDRFSAERLKGVDSTLKIQPAKLEDSAVYLCASSPFQGQGVFFGPGTRLTVT.

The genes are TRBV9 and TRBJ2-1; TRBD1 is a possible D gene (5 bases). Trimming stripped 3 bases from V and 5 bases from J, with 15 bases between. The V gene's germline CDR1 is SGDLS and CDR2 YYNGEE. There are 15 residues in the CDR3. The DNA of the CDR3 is TGTGCCAGCAGCGGCAGGGAAGGCACACACAATGAGCAGTTCTTC. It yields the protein CASSGREGTHNEQFF.

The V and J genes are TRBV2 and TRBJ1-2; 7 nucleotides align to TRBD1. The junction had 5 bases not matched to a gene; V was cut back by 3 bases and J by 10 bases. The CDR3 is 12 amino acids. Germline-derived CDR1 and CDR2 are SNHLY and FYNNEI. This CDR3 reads CASSEGTAAYTF. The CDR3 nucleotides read TGTGCCAGCAGTGAGGGGACAGCAGCCTACACCTTC.

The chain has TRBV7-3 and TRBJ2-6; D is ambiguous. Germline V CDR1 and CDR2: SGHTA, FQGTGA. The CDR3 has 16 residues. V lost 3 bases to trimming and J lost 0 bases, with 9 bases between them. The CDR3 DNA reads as TGTGCCAGCAGCTTCTACGGAAGCTCTGGGGCCAACGTCCTGACTTTC. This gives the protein CASSFYGSSGANVLTF.

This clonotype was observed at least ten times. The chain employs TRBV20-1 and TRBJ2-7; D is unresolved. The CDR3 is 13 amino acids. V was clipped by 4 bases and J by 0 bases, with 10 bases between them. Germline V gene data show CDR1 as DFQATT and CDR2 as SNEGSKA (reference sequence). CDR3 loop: CSATRLNSYEQYF. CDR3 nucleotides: TGCAGTGCTACTAGACTGAACTCCTACGAGCAGTACTTC.

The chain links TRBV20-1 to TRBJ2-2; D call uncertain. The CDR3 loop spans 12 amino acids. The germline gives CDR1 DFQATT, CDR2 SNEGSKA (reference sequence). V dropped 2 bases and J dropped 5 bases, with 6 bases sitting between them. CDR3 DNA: TGCAGTGCTAGATGGGTTACCGGGGAGCTGTTTTTT. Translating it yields CSARWVTGELFF.

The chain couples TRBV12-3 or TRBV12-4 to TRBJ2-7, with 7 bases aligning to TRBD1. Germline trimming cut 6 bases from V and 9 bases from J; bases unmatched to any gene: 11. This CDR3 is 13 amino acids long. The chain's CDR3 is CASSPGTASGQYF. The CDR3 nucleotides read TGTGCCAGCAGCCCCGGGACAGCCTCCGGGCAGTACTTC.

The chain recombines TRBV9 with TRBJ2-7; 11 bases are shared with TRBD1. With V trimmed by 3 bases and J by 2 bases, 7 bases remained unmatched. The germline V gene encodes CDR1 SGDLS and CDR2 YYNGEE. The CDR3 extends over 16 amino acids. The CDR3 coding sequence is TGTGCCAGCAGCGCCCACGCGGGACAGGGGGCCTACGAGCAGTACTTC. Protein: CASSAHAGQGAYEQYF.

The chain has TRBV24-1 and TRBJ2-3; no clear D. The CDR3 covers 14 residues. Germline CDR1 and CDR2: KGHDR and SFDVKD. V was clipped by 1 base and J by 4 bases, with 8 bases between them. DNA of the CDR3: TGTGCCACCAGTGATTTTGGGCAGGCAGATACGCAGTATTTT. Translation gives CATSDFGQADTQYF.

CDR3: CASRYSGGVKYF. CDR3 nucleotides: TGTGCCAGCAGGTACAGCGGGGGGGTGAAATATTTT. The genes are TRBV11-1 and TRBJ2-3; TRBD2 aligns across 10 bases. Germline values: CDR1 SGHAT, CDR2 FQDESV (reference sequence). Losses at the gene ends were 6 bases for V and 15 bases for J; bases not matched to a gene: 9. The CDR3 length is 12 residues.

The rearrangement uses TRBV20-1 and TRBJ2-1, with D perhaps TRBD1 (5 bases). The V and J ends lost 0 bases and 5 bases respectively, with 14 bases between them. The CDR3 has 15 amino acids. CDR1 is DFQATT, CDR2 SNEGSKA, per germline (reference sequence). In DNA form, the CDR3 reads TGCAGTGCTAGAGATGTCCAGGGTGGCCACAATGAGCAGTTCTTC. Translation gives CSARDVQGGHNEQFF.

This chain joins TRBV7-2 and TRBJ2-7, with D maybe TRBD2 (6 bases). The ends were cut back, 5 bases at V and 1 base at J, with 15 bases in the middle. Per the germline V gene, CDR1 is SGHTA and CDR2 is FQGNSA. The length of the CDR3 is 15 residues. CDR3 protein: CASSPSPAGSYEQYF. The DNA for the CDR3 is TGTGCCAGCAGCCCCTCCCCTGCGGGATCCTACGAGCAGTACTTC.

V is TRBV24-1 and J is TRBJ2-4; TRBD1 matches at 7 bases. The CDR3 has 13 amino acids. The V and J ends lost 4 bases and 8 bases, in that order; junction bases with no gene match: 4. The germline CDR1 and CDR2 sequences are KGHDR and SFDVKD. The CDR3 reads CATSEGTVDIQYF. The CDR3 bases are TGTGCCACCAGTGAAGGGACAGTTGACATTCAGTACTTC.